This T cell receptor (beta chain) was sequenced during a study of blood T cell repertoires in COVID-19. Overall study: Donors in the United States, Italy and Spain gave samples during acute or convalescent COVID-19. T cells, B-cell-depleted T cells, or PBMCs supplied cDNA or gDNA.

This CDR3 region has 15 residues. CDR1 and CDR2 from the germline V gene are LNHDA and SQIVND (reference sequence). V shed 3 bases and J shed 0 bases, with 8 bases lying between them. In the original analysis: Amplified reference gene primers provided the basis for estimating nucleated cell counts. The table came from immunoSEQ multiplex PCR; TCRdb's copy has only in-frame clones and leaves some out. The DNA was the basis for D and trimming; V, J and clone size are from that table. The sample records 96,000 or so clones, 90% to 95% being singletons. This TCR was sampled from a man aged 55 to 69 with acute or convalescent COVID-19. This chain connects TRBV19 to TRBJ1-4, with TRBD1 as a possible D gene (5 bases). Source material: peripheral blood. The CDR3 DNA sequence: TGTGCCAGTAGTATCCCCAGGGCAACTAATGAAAAACTGTTTTTT. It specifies CASSIPRATNEKLFF.